This is a list of T cell receptor beta chains from one sample in a study of cytomegalovirus exposure and HLA in healthy donors. Repertoires were generated with immunoSEQ multiplex PCR, while TCRdb's copy carries only in-frame clones and drops some. The table includes 120,000 to 150,000 clones, about 66% detected once. Sequencing used PBMCs. These receptors all come from a male donor in good health and CMV-seronegative. Both conserved end residues are part of each CDR3. Fields, in order: V gene, D gene, J gene, clone size, CDR3 DNA, CDR3 protein. The D gene is left open where the match is weak. Clone size appears in some rows only: once, few, many, or a class for an expanded clone.

>TRBV27|-|TRBJ2-1|-
TGTGCCAGCAGCCCTTATCAGGGGATCATCTACAATGAGCAGTTCTTC
CASSPYQGIIYNEQFF
>TRBV7-8|TRBD1|TRBJ2-5|-
TGTGCCAGCAGCCGCGGGACAGGGGTCCCAGGAGAGACCCAGTACTTC
CASSRGTGVPGETQYF
>TRBV27|TRBD1|TRBJ2-7|few
TGTGCCAGCGTATCCTGGACAGGGCCCTCCGAGCAGTACTTC
CASVSWTGPSEQYF
>TRBV15|-|TRBJ1-1|-
TGTGCCACCAGCAGAGATGGAACGCTCTGGGAGAGTAACACTGAAGCTTTCTTT
CATSRDGTLWESNTEAFF
>TRBV27|-|TRBJ1-6|-
TGTGCCAGCAGTTTATCGACGGGCGGGGGAACCTATAATTCACCCCTCCACTTT
CASSLSTGGGTYNSPLHF
>TRBV5-8|-|TRBJ1-2|-
TGTGCCAGCAGCGTAGACTATGGCTACACCTTC
CASSVDYGYTF
>TRBV2|TRBD1|TRBJ2-7|-
TGTGCCAGCCAAAGGGACAGGGGCTCCTACGAGCAGTACTTC
CASQRDRGSYEQYF
>TRBV7-2|-|TRBJ1-2|-
TGTGCCAGCACCATTCTATCGGGGGGGCGCGGCTACACCTTC
CASTILSGGRGYTF
>TRBV2|-|TRBJ2-5|-
TGTGCCAGCAGTGGGAGTAACCAAGAGACCCAGTACTTC
CASSGSNQETQYF
>TRBV7-9|TRBD2|TRBJ2-5|-
TGTGCCAGCAGCTTTGAACTAGCGGGGGGCCATCAAGAGACCCAGTACTTC
CASSFELAGGHQETQYF
>TRBV12-5|TRBD1|TRBJ2-5|once
TGTGCTAGTGGGCAGACAGGGGGAAAGACCCAGTACTTC
CASGQTGGKTQYF
>TRBV5-6|TRBD1|TRBJ2-1|-
TGTGCCAGCAGCTTTGGACAGGGGTCCTACAATGAGCAGTTCTTC
CASSFGQGSYNEQFF
>TRBV5-1|TRBD1|TRBJ1-6|-
TGCGCCAGCAGCTTGGGGGCAGGGGGTCCTCTTTATAATTCACCCCTCCACTTT
CASSLGAGGPLYNSPLHF
>TRBV7-2|-|TRBJ1-6|-
TGTGCCAGCAGCTCTGACGGGATAGCTAATTCACCCCTCCACTTT
CASSSDGIANSPLHF
>TRBV5-8|-|TRBJ1-2|once
TGTGCCAGCAGCTCACCCGCAGATAACTATGGCTACACCTTC
CASSSPADNYGYTF
>TRBV5-8|TRBD1|TRBJ1-4|-
TGTGCCAGCAGCAGGACAGGGGTGTATGAAAAACTGTTTTTT
CASSRTGVYEKLFF
>TRBV15|-|TRBJ1-1|-
TGTGCCACCAGCAGAGGGGCGGGGGCAGGGACTGAAGCTTTCTTT
CATSRGAGAGTEAFF
>TRBV9|-|TRBJ1-1|few
TGTGCCAGCAGCGTAACCGGGGGCACTGAAGCTTTCTTT
CASSVTGGTEAFF